This T cell receptor beta chain is drawn from a study of T cells after yellow fever vaccination. Study observations and caveats: The booster saw the reappearance of most primary-vaccination clones (about 95% CD4, 88% CD8).

The CDR3 spans 15 residues. The germline V and J ends were trimmed by 0 bases and 5 bases, with 12 bases remaining between them. Germline V gene data show CDR1 as SGHRS and CDR2 as YFSETQ. On this clonotype itself: Antigen specificity is unknown.

TCRdb re-analysed the 5' RACE reads in MiXCR, keeping a single row per CDR3 protein. The table has some 550,000 distinct CDR3 sequences, roughly 19% seen once. The chain is built from TRBV5-1 and TRBJ2-4, with unresolved D. This specimen was PBMCs, taken 15 days after the yellow fever booster vaccination. The receptor's source is a man aged 25 to 45 who received the YFV17D yellow fever vaccine. The CDR3 DNA reads as TGCGCCAGCAGCTTGGGGGTAGGGCTACAAAACATTCAGTACTTC. It codes for CASSLGVGLQNIQYF.